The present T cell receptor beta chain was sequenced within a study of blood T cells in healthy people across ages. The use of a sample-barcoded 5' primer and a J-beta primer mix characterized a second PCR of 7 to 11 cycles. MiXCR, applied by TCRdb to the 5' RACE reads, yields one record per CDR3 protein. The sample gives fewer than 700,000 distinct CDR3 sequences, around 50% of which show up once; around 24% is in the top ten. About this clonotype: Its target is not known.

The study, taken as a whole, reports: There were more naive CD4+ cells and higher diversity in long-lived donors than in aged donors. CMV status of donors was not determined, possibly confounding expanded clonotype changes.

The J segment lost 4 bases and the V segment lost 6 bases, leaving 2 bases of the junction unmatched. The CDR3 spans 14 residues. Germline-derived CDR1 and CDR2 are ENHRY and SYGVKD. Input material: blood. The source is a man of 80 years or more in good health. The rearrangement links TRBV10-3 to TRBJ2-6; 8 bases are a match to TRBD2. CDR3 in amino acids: CAISGGGGANVLTF. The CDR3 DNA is TGTGCCATCAGCGGGGGGGGAGGGGCCAACGTCCTGACTTTC.